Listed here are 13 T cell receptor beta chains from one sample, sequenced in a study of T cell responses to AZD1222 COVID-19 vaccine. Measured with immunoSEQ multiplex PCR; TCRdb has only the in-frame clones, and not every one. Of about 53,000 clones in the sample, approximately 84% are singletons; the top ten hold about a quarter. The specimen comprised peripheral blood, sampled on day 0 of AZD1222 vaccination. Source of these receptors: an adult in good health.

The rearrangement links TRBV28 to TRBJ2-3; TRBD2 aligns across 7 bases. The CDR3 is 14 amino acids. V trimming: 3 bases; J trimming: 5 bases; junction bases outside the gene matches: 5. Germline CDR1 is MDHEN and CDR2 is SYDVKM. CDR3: CASSLAGAGDTQYF. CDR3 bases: TGTGCCAGCAGTTTGGCGGGAGCGGGAGATACGCAGTATTTT.

The CDR3 loop is CASSGTARLNYGYTF. As DNA, the CDR3 is TGTGCCAGTAGCGGGACAGCGAGATTAAACTATGGCTACACCTTC. This chain uses TRBV19 with TRBJ1-2, with 7 bases matching TRBD1. Germline trimming cut 6 bases from V and 2 bases from J; bases unmatched to any gene: 9. The CDR3 runs 15 residues. The germline gives CDR1 LNHDA, CDR2 SQIVND (reference sequence).

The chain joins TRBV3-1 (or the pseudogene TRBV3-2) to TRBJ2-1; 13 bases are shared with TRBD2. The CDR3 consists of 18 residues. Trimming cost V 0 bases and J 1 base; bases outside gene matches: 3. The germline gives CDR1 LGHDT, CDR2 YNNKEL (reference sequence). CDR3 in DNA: TGTGCCAGCAGCCAAGATCGGACTAGCGGGAGTTCCTACAATGAGCAGTTCTTC. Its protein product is CASSQDRTSGSSYNEQFF.

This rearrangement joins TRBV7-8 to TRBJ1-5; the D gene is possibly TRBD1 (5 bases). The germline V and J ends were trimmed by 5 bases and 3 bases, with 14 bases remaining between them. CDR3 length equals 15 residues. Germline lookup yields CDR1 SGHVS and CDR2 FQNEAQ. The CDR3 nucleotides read TGTGCCAGCAGCGGGATAGGGGAGGTCAATCAGCCCCAGCATTTT. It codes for CASSGIGEVNQPQHF. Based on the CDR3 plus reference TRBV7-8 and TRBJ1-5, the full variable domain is GAGVSQSPRYKVAKRGQDVALRCDPISGHVSLFWYQQALGQGPEFLTYFQNEAQLDKSGLPSDRFFAERPEGSVSTLKIQRTQQEDSAVYLCASSGIGEVNQPQHFGDGTRLSIL.

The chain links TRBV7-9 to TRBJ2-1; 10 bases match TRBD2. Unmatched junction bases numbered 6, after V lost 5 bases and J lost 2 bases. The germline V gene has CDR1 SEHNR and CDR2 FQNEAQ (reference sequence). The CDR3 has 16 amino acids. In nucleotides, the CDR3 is TGTGCCAGCAGCCCTCGACTAGCGGGCACCTACAATGAGCAGTTCTTC. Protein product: CASSPRLAGTYNEQFF.

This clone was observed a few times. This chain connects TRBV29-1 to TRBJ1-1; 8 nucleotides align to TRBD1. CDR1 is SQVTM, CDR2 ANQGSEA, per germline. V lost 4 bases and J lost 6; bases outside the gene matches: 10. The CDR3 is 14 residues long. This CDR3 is CSVGFQGARAEAFF. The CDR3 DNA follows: TGCAGCGTTGGATTTCAGGGGGCGCGCGCTGAAGCTTTCTTT.

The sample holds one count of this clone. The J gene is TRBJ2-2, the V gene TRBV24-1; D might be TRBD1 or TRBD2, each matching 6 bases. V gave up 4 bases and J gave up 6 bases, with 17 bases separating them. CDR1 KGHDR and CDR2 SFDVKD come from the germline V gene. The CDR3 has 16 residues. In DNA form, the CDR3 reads TGTGCCACCAGTGAGCCGACCGGGGGCGATGCCGGGGAGCTGTTTTTT. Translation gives CATSEPTGGDAGELFF.

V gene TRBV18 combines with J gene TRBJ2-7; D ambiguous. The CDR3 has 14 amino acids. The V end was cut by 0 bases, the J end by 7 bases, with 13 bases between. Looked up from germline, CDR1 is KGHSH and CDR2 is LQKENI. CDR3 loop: CASSPPSGPTEQYF. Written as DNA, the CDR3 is TGTGCCAGCTCACCACCTTCGGGCCCCACAGAGCAGTACTTC.

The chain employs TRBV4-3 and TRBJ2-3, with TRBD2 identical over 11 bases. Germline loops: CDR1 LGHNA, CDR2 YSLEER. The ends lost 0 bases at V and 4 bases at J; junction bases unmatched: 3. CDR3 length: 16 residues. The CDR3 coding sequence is TGCGCCAGCAGCCAAGAAATAGCGGGAGGGCCAGATACGCAGTATTTT. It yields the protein CASSQEIAGGPDTQYF.

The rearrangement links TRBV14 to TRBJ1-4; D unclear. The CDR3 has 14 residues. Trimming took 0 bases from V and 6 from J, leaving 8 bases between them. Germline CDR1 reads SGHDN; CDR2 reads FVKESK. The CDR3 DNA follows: TGTGCCAGCAGCCAAGATTGGGGAGATGAAAAACTGTTTTTT. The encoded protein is CASSQDWGDEKLFF.

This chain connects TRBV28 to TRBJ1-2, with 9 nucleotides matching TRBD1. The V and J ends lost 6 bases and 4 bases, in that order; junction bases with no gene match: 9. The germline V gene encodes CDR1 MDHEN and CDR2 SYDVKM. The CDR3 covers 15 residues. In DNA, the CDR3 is TGTGCCAGCAGCTCTACCGGACAGGGGATCTATGGCTACACCTTC. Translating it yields CASSSTGQGIYGYTF.

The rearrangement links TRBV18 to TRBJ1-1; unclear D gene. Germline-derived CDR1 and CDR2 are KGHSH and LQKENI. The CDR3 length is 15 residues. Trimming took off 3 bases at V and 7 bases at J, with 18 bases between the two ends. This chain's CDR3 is CASSPSTSVRSEAFF. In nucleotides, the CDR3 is TGTGCCAGCTCACCCTCGACCTCCGTAAGGAGTGAAGCTTTCTTT.

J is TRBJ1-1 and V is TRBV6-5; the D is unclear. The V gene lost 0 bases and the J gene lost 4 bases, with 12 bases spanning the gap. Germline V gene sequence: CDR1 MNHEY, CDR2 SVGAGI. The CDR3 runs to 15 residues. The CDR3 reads CASSYSRQAGTEAFF. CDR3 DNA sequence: TGTGCCAGCAGTTACTCGAGGCAGGCGGGCACTGAAGCTTTCTTT.